A selection of T cell receptor beta chains follows, all from one sample in a study of molecular identifiers for immune sequencing clone quantification. TCRdb re-derived calls from the PCR reads in MiXCR, one entry per CDR3 protein. The sample carries about 640,000 distinct CDR3 sequences, just under 20% recorded once. Sequencing was carried out using naive CD8+ T cells from blood, with Jurkat cell RNA spiked in. These receptors originate from a human donor in good health. Some libraries in this study had Jurkat cell RNA spiked in. Both conserved end residues are trimmed from each CDR3. The D gene is left open where the match is weak.

D gene: -; J gene: TRBJ1-5; V gene: TRBV4-2; CDR3 protein: ASSQELSAGNQPQH
D gene: TRBD2; J gene: TRBJ2-7; V gene: TRBV11-2; CDR3 protein: ASSWGGGYEQY
D gene: -; J gene: TRBJ2-7; V gene: TRBV20-1; CDR3 protein: SAATGLLPEQY
D gene: -; J gene: TRBJ2-7; V gene: TRBV19; CDR3 protein: ASSAGPSYEQY
D gene: TRBD2; J gene: TRBJ2-5; V gene: TRBV7-9; CDR3 protein: ASSLRSGGAEETQY
D gene: TRBD2; J gene: TRBJ2-7; V gene: TRBV2; CDR3 protein: ASSRESGSPYEQY
D gene: -; J gene: TRBJ2-3; V gene: TRBV9; CDR3 protein: ASSFGLRSSTDTQY
D gene: TRBD1; J gene: TRBJ2-7; V gene: TRBV27; CDR3 protein: ASSSGDRLSYEQY
D gene: -; J gene: TRBJ1-5; V gene: TRBV11-3; CDR3 protein: ASSCTTGTNQPQH
D gene: TRBD2; J gene: TRBJ2-1; V gene: TRBV13; CDR3 protein: ASSGRTSGDTLYNEQF
D gene: TRBD2; J gene: TRBJ2-7; V gene: TRBV6-5; CDR3 protein: ASSYQGRYGTDLAGGPYEQY
D gene: -; J gene: TRBJ2-5; V gene: TRBV13; CDR3 protein: ASSFFSEFQETQY
D gene: TRBD2; J gene: TRBJ2-1; V gene: TRBV27; CDR3 protein: ASTREGLYNEQF
D gene: -; J gene: TRBJ2-1; V gene: TRBV9; CDR3 protein: ASSVNYNEQF